This passage covers 2 T cell receptor beta chains from one sample sequenced in a study of cytomegalovirus exposure and HLA in healthy donors. In the PCR, 60 Vbeta and 13 Jbeta primers were used. TCRdb keeps only in-frame clones here, not all; method: immunoSEQ multiplex PCR. The profile shows 74,000 or so clones, around 76% of them singletons. The sequencing input was PBMCs. The source is a male donor in good health and CMV-seropositive.

This clone appeared once. V usage is TRBV5-1 and J usage is TRBJ2-2; 11 bases fit TRBD2. Germline assignment: CDR1 SGHRS and CDR2 YFSETQ. V lost 6 bases to trimming and J lost 7 bases; unmatched junction nucleotides: 11. This CDR3 region has 16 residues. The CDR3 is CASTPPSGGYGGELFF. CDR3 sequence (DNA): TGCGCCAGCACCCCCCCTAGCGGGGGGTATGGCGGGGAGCTGTTTTTT.

The J gene is TRBJ2-7, the V gene TRBV7-9; no clear D. Trimming removed 1 base at V and 5 bases at J, with 9 bases between. Germline CDR1 is SEHNR and CDR2 is FQNEAQ (reference sequence). The CDR3 consists of 13 residues. DNA of the CDR3: TGTGCCAGCAGCTTAGAACGAGTCCACGAGCAGTACTTC. This sequence encodes CASSLERVHEQYF.